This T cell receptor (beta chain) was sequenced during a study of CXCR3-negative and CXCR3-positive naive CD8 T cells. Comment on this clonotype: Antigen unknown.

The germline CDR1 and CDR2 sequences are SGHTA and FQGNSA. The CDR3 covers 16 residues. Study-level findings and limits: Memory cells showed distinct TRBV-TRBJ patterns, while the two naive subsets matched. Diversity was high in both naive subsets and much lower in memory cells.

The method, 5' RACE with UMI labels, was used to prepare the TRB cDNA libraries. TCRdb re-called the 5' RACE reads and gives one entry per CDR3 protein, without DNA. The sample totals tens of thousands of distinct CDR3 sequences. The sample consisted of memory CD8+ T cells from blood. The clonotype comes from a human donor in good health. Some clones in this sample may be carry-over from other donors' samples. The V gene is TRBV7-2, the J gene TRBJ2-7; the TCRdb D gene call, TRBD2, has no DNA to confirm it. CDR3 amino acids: CASSSTASGGVYEQYF. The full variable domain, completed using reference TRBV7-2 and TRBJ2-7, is GAGVSQSPSNKVTEKGKDVELRCDPISGHTALYWYRQSLGQGLEFLIYFQGNSAPDKSGLPSDRFSAERTGGSVSTLTIQRTQQEDSAVYLCASSSTASGGVYEQYFGPGTRLTVT.